These 9 T cell receptor beta chains originate from one sample sequenced in a study of cytomegalovirus exposure and HLA in healthy donors. A multiplex PCR was run with 60 Vbeta primers and 13 Jbeta primers. TCRdb keeps only in-frame clones here, not all; method: immunoSEQ multiplex PCR. This sample has 100,000 to 150,000 clones; about four fifths occur once, and the top ten carry around 3.6%. The material sequenced was PBMCs. The origin of the receptors is a man aged 40-55 years in good health and CMV-seronegative.

The V gene is TRBV25-1, the J gene TRBJ1-2; 7 positions match TRBD1. The V gene's germline CDR1 is MGHDK and CDR2 SYGVNS. The CDR3 has 15 residues. V shed 6 bases and J 5 bases; nucleotides not matched to a gene: 12. Written as DNA, the CDR3 is TGTGCCAGCAGCCTCGACCTCGGGACAGCTTATGGCTACACCTTC. It yields the protein CASSLDLGTAYGYTF.

The CDR3 bases are TGTGCCAGCAGAGGACAGCTCTCTAATGAAAAACTGTTTTTT. This encodes CASRGQLSNEKLFF. This chain joins TRBV6-1 and TRBJ1-4; D possibly corresponds to TRBD1 (6 bases). Trimming took off 6 bases at V and 3 bases at J, with 11 bases between the two ends. Germline values: CDR1 MNHNS, CDR2 SASEGT. The CDR3 is 14 amino acids.

This rearrangement joins TRBV5-6 to TRBJ1-2; D is perhaps TRBD1 (5 bases). Trimming cost V 4 bases and J 9 bases, with 16 bases left between them. This CDR3 spans 13 amino acids. In germline, CDR1 is SGHDT, CDR2 YYEEEE. The CDR3 DNA sequence: TGTGCCAGCAGCAAACAGGCGATGGAAAGCTACACCTTC. As protein: CASSKQAMESYTF.

This chain links TRBV6-6 with TRBJ2-3, with 7 bases that match TRBD1. Per germline, CDR1 MNHNY and CDR2 SVGAGI (reference sequence). V lost 5 bases, J lost 0 bases, and 2 bases stayed unmatched. This CDR3 region has 14 residues. The CDR3 sequence: CASSGTVSTDTQYF. DNA of the CDR3: TGTGCCAGCAGTGGGACAGTGAGCACAGATACGCAGTATTTT.

This chain joins TRBV11-3 and TRBJ2-2; D might be TRBD1 (5 bases). Trimming removed 3 bases from V and 6 bases from J, with 17 bases in between. Germline CDR1 reads SGHNT; CDR2 reads YENEEA. The CDR3 runs 16 residues. Here the CDR3 reads CASSFGAGSSPGELFF. CDR3 sequence (DNA): TGTGCCAGCAGCTTCGGCGCAGGGTCGAGCCCCGGGGAGCTGTTTTTT.

With regard to this clone: One end of the junction varies from germline; a read error may be responsible. The rearrangement joins TRBV7-7 to TRBJ1-3, with D tentatively TRBD1 (5 bases). The CDR3 sequence is 16 residues long. The germline V gene encodes CDR1 SSHAT and CDR2 FNYEAQ (reference sequence). CDR3 nucleotides: TGTGCTAGCAGCCCCTTCGACAGTCGAACTGGAAACACCATATATTTT. Translating it yields CASSPFDSRTGNTIYF.

The genes are TRBV5-6 and TRBJ1-2, with D possibly TRBD1 on 6 matching bases. Trimming shortened V by 6 bases and J by 5 bases, and 17 bases separated the two germline ends. The CDR3 sequence is 14 residues long. The germline gives CDR1 SGHDT, CDR2 YYEEEE. The CDR3 nucleotides read TGTGCCAGCATTCCACAGGGTATCTTTTATGGCTACACCTTC. Amino acids: CASIPQGIFYGYTF.

This clone was counted a few times. The V gene is TRBV2, the J gene TRBJ1-2; TRBD1 agrees at 7 bases. Trimming cost V 6 bases and J 4 bases; bases outside gene matches: 5. Germline V gene data show CDR1 as SNHLY and CDR2 as FYNNEI. CDR3 length equals 13 residues. CDR3 sequence (DNA): TGTGCCAGCAGCGGGGACAGAATCTATGGCTACACCTTC. Protein sequence: CASSGDRIYGYTF.

In this sample, this clone turned up once. J is TRBJ2-1 and V is TRBV5-8; a weak D match, TRBD2 (5 bases). The CDR3 loop spans 14 amino acids. V was clipped by 4 bases and J by 0 bases, with 8 bases between them. Germline V gives CDR1 SGHTS, CDR2 YDEGEE. CDR3 sequence (DNA): TGTGCCAGCAGCCCTGGGAGCTCCTACAATGAGCAGTTCTTC. Its protein product is CASSPGSSYNEQFF. The variable domain in full, completed from reference TRBV5-8 and TRBJ2-1, reads EAGVTQSPTHLIKTRGQQATLRCSPISGHTSVYWYQQALGLGLQFLLWYDEGEERNRGNFPPRFSGRQFPNYSSELNVNALELEDSALYLCASSPGSSYNEQFFGPGTRLTVL.